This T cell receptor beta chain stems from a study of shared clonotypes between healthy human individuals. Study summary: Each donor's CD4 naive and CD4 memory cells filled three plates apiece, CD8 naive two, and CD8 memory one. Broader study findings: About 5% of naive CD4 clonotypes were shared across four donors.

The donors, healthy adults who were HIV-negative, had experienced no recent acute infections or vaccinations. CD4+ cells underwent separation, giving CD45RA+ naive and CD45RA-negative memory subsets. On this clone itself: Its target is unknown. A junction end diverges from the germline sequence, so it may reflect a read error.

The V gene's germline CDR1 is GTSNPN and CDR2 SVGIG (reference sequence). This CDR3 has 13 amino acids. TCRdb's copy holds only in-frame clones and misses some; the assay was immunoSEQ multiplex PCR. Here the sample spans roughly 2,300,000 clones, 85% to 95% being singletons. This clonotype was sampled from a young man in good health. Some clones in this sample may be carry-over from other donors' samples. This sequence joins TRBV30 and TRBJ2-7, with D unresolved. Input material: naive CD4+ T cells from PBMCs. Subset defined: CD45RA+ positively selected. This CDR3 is CAWSTGSYYEQHF. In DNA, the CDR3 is TGTGCCTGGAGTACGGGCAGCTACTACGAGCAGCACTTC. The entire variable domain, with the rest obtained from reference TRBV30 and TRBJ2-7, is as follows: SQTIHQWPATLVQPVGSPLSLECTVEGTSNPNLYWYRQAAGRGLQLLFYSVGIGQISSEVPQNLSASRPQDRQFILSSKKLLLSDSGFYLCAWSTGSYYEQHFGPGTRLTVT.